This is a list of T cell receptor beta chains from one sample in a study of beta chain features in type 1 diabetes. Data came from immunoSEQ multiplex PCR; TCRdb stores just in-frame clones and leaves some out. Of about 170,000 clones listed, 6.5% to 9.5% were seen once; the top ten hold around 0.94%. The sequencing input was central memory CD4+ T cells from blood. The receptors come from a woman aged 40 to 50 with type 1 diabetes. Both conserved end residues are part of each CDR3. Clone sizes are given selectively: once, few, many, or a class where the clone is expanded.

clone size	V gene	J gene	CDR3 protein
NA	TRBV6-1	TRBJ2-6	CASSDAAGGPYSGANVLTF
few	TRBV7-2	TRBJ2-1	CASRDMRQGNEQFF
NA	TRBV5-1	TRBJ1-1	CASSPQGREAFF
many	TRBV27	TRBJ1-2	CASSQSGYGYTF
many	TRBV5-4	TRBJ1-2	CASSLGARGDDGYTF
few	TRBV10-3	TRBJ1-1	CAISVELTNTEAFF
many	TRBV30	TRBJ1-2	CAWSGDRNYGYTF
NA	TRBV7-8	TRBJ1-1	CASSAQRGGAVTEAFF
few	TRBV15	TRBJ2-3	CATSRDLREDTQYF
few	TRBV19	TRBJ2-3	CASSRRETDTQYF
few	TRBV5-6	TRBJ2-7	CASGFPSPAGAYEQYF
many	TRBV5-1	TRBJ1-4	CASRVGQGNEKLFF
NA	TRBV19	TRBJ1-2	CASSIRGDRVGGYTF
few	TRBV5-1	TRBJ1-3	CASSGGQAGGNTIYF
NA	TRBV9	TRBJ2-1	CASSSPVGGVDRNEQFF
NA	TRBV7-9	TRBJ1-1	CASFMTGFTEAFF
NA	TRBV11-2	TRBJ1-1	CASSNRENTEAFF
NA	TRBV18	TRBJ2-7	CASSPDGSYEQYF
few	TRBV7-3	TRBJ2-3	CASSSLAGNTDTQYF
few	TRBV27	TRBJ2-7	CASSSSREVGKQYF
few	TRBV7-8	TRBJ2-5	CASSGGTLETQYF
few	TRBV7-3	TRBJ2-5	CASSNRAGDETQYF
few	TRBV10-3	TRBJ2-2	CAIGGGPNTGELFF
few	TRBV2	TRBJ1-1	CASSEGQGDTEAFF
many	TRBV4-2	TRBJ1-2	CASSHPLSSGQSGYTF
NA	TRBV7-7	TRBJ2-1	CASSPGGSSYNEQFF
NA	TRBV9	TRBJ2-7	CASSVAVGTQGNEQYF
NA	TRBV11-2	TRBJ2-1	CASSPGQGRYNEQFF
few	TRBV7-2	TRBJ2-3	CASSLYTDTQYF
many	TRBV9	TRBJ1-2	CASSARNYGYTF
NA	TRBV9	TRBJ2-2	CASSAGVNTGELFF
NA	TRBV6-5	TRBJ1-5	CASSYQAPSEQPQHF
NA	TRBV6-6	TRBJ2-3	CASSPNTDTQYF
few	TRBV27	TRBJ1-6	CASTREGSYNSPLHF
NA	TRBV19	TRBJ2-2	CASSIGGAVSSGELFF
NA	TRBV30	TRBJ2-5	CAWKRGLAVETQYF
many	TRBV5-1	TRBJ2-5	CASSWIQGGVETQYF